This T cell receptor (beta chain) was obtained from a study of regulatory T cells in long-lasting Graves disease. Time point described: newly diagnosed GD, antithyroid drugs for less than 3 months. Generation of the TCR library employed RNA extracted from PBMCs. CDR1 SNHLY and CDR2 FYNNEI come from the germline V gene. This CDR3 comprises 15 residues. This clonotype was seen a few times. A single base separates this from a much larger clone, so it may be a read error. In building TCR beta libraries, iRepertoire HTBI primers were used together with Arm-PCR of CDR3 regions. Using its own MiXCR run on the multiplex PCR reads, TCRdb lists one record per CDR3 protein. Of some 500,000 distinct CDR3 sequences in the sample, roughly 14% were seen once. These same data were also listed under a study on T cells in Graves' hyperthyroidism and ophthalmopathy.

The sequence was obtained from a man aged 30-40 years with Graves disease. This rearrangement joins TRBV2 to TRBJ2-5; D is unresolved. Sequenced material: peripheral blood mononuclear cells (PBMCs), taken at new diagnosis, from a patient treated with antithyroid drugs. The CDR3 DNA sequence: TGTGCCAGCAGTGGATCCCAGGCGATCCAAGGGACCCAGTACTTC. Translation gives CASSGSQAIQGTQYF.